The 9 T cell receptor beta chains below all came from one sample that was sequenced in a study of T cell repertoires in MIS-A myocarditis. Profiling relied on immunoSEQ multiplex PCR, and the TCRdb table lists in-frame clones only, not all of them. The sample shows 9,500 to 13,000 clones, roughly 90% of them seen only once. Sequencing was carried out using thoracic lymph node tissue obtained at autopsy. The receptors shown here come from a man younger than 35 with fulminant myocarditis from multisystem inflammatory syndrome in adults (MIS-A) after COVID-19.

The chain has TRBV21-1 and TRBJ1-1; TRBD1 reflects the table's D call only, with no check against the DNA. TRBV21-1 has pseudogene status. The CDR3 has 16 amino acids. Written as DNA, the CDR3 is TGTGCCAGCAGCAAACTGACAGGGTTGCTTGAAAGGGAAGCTTTCTTT. It translates to CASSKLTGLLEREAFF.

A few counts support this clone. The chain links TRBV3-1 (or the pseudogene TRBV3-2) to TRBJ1-2; unclear D gene. V lost 4 bases, J lost 7 bases, and 10 bases lay in between. The CDR3 extends over 12 amino acids. Germline-derived CDR1 and CDR2 are LGHDT and YNNKEL (reference sequence). The CDR3 nucleotides read TGTGCCAGCAGCCCTACCCGAGGTGGCTACACCTTC. Translated: CASSPTRGGYTF.

The rearrangement links TRBV5-6 to TRBJ2-1; D is possibly TRBD1 or TRBD2 (5 bases each). V dropped 3 bases and J dropped 6 bases, with 19 bases sitting between them. The CDR3 totals 16 residues. Germline V CDR1 and CDR2: SGHDT, YYEEEE. In DNA form, the CDR3 reads TGTGCCAGCAGCTCCCGCAAGGGACCTGACTCCAATGAGCAGTTCTTC. It is translated as CASSSRKGPDSNEQFF.

The chain employs TRBV10-1 and TRBJ1-5; 8 bases fit TRBD1. Germline CDR1 and CDR2: WNHNN and SYGVQD (reference sequence). V lost 3 bases and J lost 7; bases outside the gene matches: 17. CDR3 length: 18 amino acids. The CDR3 is CASSEGFRGQVRRQPQHF. Written as DNA, the CDR3 is TGCGCCAGCAGTGAAGGTTTTCGGGGACAGGTCCGTAGACAGCCCCAGCATTTT.

V is TRBV6-1 and J is TRBJ1-2; TRBD1 aligns across 7 bases. The CDR3 is 18 amino acids. The germline V gene has CDR1 MNHNS and CDR2 SASEGT. Trimming took 2 bases from V and 4 from J; bases not matched to a gene: 16. CDR3 loop: CASSETSDVQGGIYGYTF. The CDR3 DNA reads TGTGCCAGCAGTGAAACCAGCGATGTGCAGGGGGGAATCTATGGCTACACCTTC.

CDR3: CASSLGPNTEAFF. The CDR3, as DNA: TGTGCCAGCAGTTTGGGACCGAACACTGAAGCTTTCTTT. The V and J genes are TRBV12-3 or TRBV12-4 and TRBJ1-1; D is perhaps TRBD1 (5 bases). This CDR3 region has 13 residues. V lost 3 bases, J lost 1 base, and 6 bases lay in between.

J is TRBJ2-5 and V is TRBV25-1, with 12 positions matching TRBD2. CDR3 size: 14 residues. V gave up 10 bases and J gave up 4 bases; unmatched junction bases: 7. The V gene's germline CDR1 is MGHDK and CDR2 SYGVNS. CDR3 coding DNA: TGTGCCACCACTAGCGGGGGGCGAGTAGAGACCCAGTACTTC. Residues: CATTSGGRVETQYF.

This clone was counted once. V usage is TRBV27 and J usage is TRBJ2-6; D remains ambiguous. Germline lookup yields CDR1 MNHEY and CDR2 SMNVEV (reference sequence). Deletions cut 10 bases from V and 0 bases from J, with 13 bases between. The CDR3 runs to 15 residues. The CDR3 coding sequence is TGTGCCACCTCCCCCTTTACCTCTGGGGCCAACGTCCTGACTTTC. This translates into CATSPFTSGANVLTF. The full variable domain, in which reference TRBV27 and TRBJ2-6 provide the parts outside the CDR3, is EAQVTQNPRYLITVTGKKLTVTCSQNMNHEYMSWYRQDPGLGLRQIYYSMNVEVTDKGDVPEGYKVSRKEKRNFPLILESPSPNQTSLYFCATSPFTSGANVLTFGAGSRLTVL.

The chain is built from TRBV15 and TRBJ2-7, with 7 bases that match TRBD2. Germline CDR1 LNHNV, CDR2 YYDKDF (reference sequence). The CDR3 totals 13 residues. With 0 bases clipped from V and 12 bases from J, the junction kept 8 bases outside the gene matches. CDR3 protein: CATSRDLSSGMYF. In nucleotides, the CDR3 is TGTGCCACCAGCAGAGATCTATCGAGCGGGATGTACTTC.